These T cell receptor beta chains were read from a single sample in a study of follicular helper T cells after annual influenza vaccination. TCRdb's table, derived via immunoSEQ multiplex PCR, lists solely in-frame clones and lacks some. Seen here are hundreds of clones, about 81% observed once, and the top ten hold around 4.9%. The sample was CXCR5+ CD38+ circulating T follicular helper cells from blood, taken on the day of influenza vaccination. The receptors derive from an adult who received the influenza vaccine. Each CDR3 is given with its conserved first and last residue. Fields, in order: V gene, D gene, J gene, CDR3 protein. D genes are given only for firm matches.

>TRBV28|-|TRBJ1-1
CASSFPLSNTEAFF
>TRBV2|TRBD2|TRBJ2-1
CASSASGIGNEQFF
>TRBV5-1|TRBD2|TRBJ2-1
CASSTGLAGPPSFHEQFF
>TRBV6-1|TRBD1|TRBJ1-1
CASSVGQDTEAFF
>TRBV7-9|TRBD1|TRBJ1-1
CASSLVSGGEAFF
>TRBV27|-|TRBJ2-5
CASSSQKSGLLISEFRGTQYF
>TRBV27|-|TRBJ1-5
CASSPQGSNQPQHF
>TRBV5-8|-|TRBJ2-1
CASSLTGTEQFF
>TRBV4-1|TRBD1|TRBJ2-7
CASSQGDRGTYEQYF
>TRBV7-2|TRBD1|TRBJ1-5
CASSLGTDSNQPQHF
>TRBV5-8|-|TRBJ1-4
CASSPRTVGNEKLFF
>TRBV27|-|TRBJ1-1
CASSLGVTGNTEAFF